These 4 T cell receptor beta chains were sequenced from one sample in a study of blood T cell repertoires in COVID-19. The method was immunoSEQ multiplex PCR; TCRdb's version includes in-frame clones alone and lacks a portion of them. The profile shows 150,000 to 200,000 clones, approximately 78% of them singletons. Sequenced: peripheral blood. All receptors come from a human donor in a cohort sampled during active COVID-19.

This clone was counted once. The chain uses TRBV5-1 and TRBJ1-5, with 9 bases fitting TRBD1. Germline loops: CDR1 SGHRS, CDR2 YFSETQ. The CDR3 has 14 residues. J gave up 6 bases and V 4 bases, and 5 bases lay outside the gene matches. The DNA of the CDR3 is TGCGCCAGCAGCCCGGACAGGGGAGGTCAGCCCCAGCATTTT. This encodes CASSPDRGGQPQHF.

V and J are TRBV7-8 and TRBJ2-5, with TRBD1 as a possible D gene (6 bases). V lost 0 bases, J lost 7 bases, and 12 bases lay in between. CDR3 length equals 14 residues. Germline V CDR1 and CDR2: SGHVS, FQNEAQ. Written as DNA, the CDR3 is TGTGCCAGCAGCTTAGCCGCCCTACAGGGGACCCAGTACTTC. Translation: CASSLAALQGTQYF.

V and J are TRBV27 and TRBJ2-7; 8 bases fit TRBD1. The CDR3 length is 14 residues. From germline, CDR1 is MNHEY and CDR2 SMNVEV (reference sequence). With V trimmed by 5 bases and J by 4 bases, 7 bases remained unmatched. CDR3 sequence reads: CASSHPDRAYEQYF. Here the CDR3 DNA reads TGTGCCAGCAGTCACCCGGACAGGGCTTACGAGCAGTACTTC.

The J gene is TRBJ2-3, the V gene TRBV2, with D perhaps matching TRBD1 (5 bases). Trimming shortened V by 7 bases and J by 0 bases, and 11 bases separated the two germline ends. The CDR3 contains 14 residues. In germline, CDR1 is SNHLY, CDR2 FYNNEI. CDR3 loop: CASKNRRSTDTQYF. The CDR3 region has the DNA TGTGCCAGCAAGAACAGGAGAAGCACAGATACGCAGTATTTT.